A selection of T cell receptor beta chains follows, all from one sample in a study of beta chain features in type 1 diabetes. TCRdb's copy holds only in-frame clones and misses some; the assay was immunoSEQ multiplex PCR. The table records about 620,000 clones, 15% of them present only once. Sequencing was done on a sample of naive CD4+ T cells from blood. Receptors originate from a man aged 18 to 30 in good health. The CDR3 runs from the conserved cysteine through the conserved F or W. Fields, in order: D gene, V gene, J gene, CDR3 protein. The D gene is left open where the match is weak.

d_gene: -; v_gene: TRBV4-2; j_gene: TRBJ1-6; CDR3aa: CASSQASSSYNSPLHF
d_gene: -; v_gene: TRBV19; j_gene: TRBJ2-7; CDR3aa: CASSMDGAYEQYF
d_gene: -; v_gene: TRBV28; j_gene: TRBJ1-6; CDR3aa: CASSANRAALRNSPLHF
d_gene: -; v_gene: TRBV5-1; j_gene: TRBJ2-6; CDR3aa: CASSLSSSGANVLTF
d_gene: -; v_gene: TRBV4-1; j_gene: TRBJ1-4; CDR3aa: CASSHRADEKLFF
d_gene: TRBD1; v_gene: TRBV7-2; j_gene: TRBJ2-7; CDR3aa: CASSRSTGYGYEQYF
d_gene: -; v_gene: TRBV6-5; j_gene: TRBJ1-2; CDR3aa: CASRPAGGRGYTF
d_gene: TRBD1; v_gene: TRBV18; j_gene: TRBJ2-1; CDR3aa: CASSRDRSDEQFF
d_gene: TRBD1; v_gene: TRBV6-5; j_gene: TRBJ1-2; CDR3aa: CASSYGGQGSYGYTF
d_gene: -; v_gene: TRBV14; j_gene: TRBJ2-5; CDR3aa: CASSQKGGLGETQYF
d_gene: -; v_gene: TRBV2; j_gene: TRBJ2-2; CDR3aa: CASSGTRSGGELFF
d_gene: TRBD1; v_gene: TRBV7-2; j_gene: TRBJ1-5; CDR3aa: CASSLGGQGNQPQHF
d_gene: TRBD1; v_gene: TRBV7-2; j_gene: TRBJ1-2; CDR3aa: CASSPGQAITYGYTF
d_gene: -; v_gene: TRBV20-1; j_gene: TRBJ2-7; CDR3aa: CSASSGTEQYF
d_gene: TRBD1; v_gene: TRBV7-9; j_gene: TRBJ1-1; CDR3aa: CASSLAQGTGGTEAFF
d_gene: TRBD1; v_gene: TRBV6-5; j_gene: TRBJ1-2; CDR3aa: CASSYSTGTYGYTF